This T cell receptor (beta chain) was profiled in a study of molecular identifiers for immune sequencing clone quantification. The sorting of naive CD8 T cells used the CD8+CD4-CCR7+CD45RA+ phenotype. The V and J ends lost 6 bases and 4 bases respectively, with 17 bases between them. CDR3 length: 15 amino acids. From germline, CDR1 is MNHEY and CDR2 SMNVEV (reference sequence). Previously described methods and listed TCR primers were used for bulk TCR libraries. TCRdb called the PCR reads again in MiXCR, with one record for every CDR3 protein. Here the sample spans under 85,000 distinct CDR3 sequences, around 17% being singletons.

The chain has TRBV27 and TRBJ2-3, with D possibly TRBD2 on 6 matching bases. The receptor's source is a human donor in good health. Some libraries in this study had Jurkat cell RNA spiked in. The sample consisted of naive CD8+ T cells from blood, with Jurkat cell RNA spiked in. The subset: FACS-sorted CD8+CD4-CCR7+CD45RA+ naive T cells. The CDR3 nucleotides are TGTGCCAGCAGCCTCCTGCCTCCGGGGGCAGATACGCAGTATTTT. Translating it yields CASSLLPPGADTQYF.